These 7 T cell receptor beta chains share one sample of origin, sequenced in a study of blood T cell repertoires in COVID-19. Some clones are missing from TCRdb's copy, which holds only in-frame ones; the method was immunoSEQ multiplex PCR. This table holds some 200,000 clones, around 76% found once. Material for sequencing was peripheral blood. The receptors originated from a woman in her forties or fifties with active or convalescent COVID-19.

The chain has TRBV7-9 and TRBJ2-5; D call uncertain. The CDR3 consists of 16 residues. Germline V gene lookup returns CDR1 SEHNR and CDR2 FQNEAQ (reference sequence). V shed 1 base and J shed 0 bases, with 12 bases lying between them. In nucleotides, the CDR3 is TGTGCCAGCAGCTTAGAATCCAGATGGTACCAAGAGACCCAGTACTTC. It specifies CASSLESRWYQETQYF. Looking up the rest from reference TRBV7-9 and TRBJ2-5 gives the full variable domain: DTGVSQNPRHKITKRGQNVTFRCDPISEHNRLYWYRQTLGQGPEFLTYFQNEAQLEKSRLLSDRFSAERPKGSFSTLEIQRTEQGDSAMYLCASSLESRWYQETQYFGPGTRLLVL.

This rearrangement joins TRBV11-3 to TRBJ2-4; 8 bases agree with TRBD1. In germline, CDR1 is SGHNT, CDR2 YENEEA. V gave up 4 bases and J gave up 6 bases; unmatched junction bases: 11. This CDR3 spans 16 amino acids. Here the CDR3 DNA reads TGTGCCAGCAGCTCTAGGCCACAACAGGGGGGAAACATTCAGTACTTC. It is translated as CASSSRPQQGGNIQYF.

The CDR3 is CARRMRGGTDTQYF. The CDR3, as DNA: TGTGCCCGCCGTATGCGGGGGGGCACAGATACGCAGTATTTT. V is TRBV30 and J is TRBJ2-3, with 8 bases lining up with TRBD2. Germline loops: CDR1 GTSNPN, CDR2 SVGIG (reference sequence). The CDR3 consists of 14 residues. The trim removed 8 bases at V and 1 base at J, leaving 8 bases unmatched.

The chain has TRBV28 and TRBJ2-5, with 9 bases lining up with TRBD2. The length of the CDR3 is 15 residues. Losses at the gene ends were 5 bases for V and 5 bases for J; bases not matched to a gene: 9. In germline, CDR1 is MDHEN, CDR2 SYDVKM. CDR3 amino acids: CASSPPGLAMETQYF. The DNA for the CDR3 is TGTGCCAGCAGTCCGCCGGGACTAGCTATGGAGACCCAGTACTTC.

The chain uses TRBV27 and TRBJ2-7; TRBD1 aligns across 9 bases. V lost 6 bases and J lost 2; bases outside the gene matches: 5. This CDR3 region has 14 residues. Germline V CDR1 and CDR2: MNHEY, SMNVEV (reference sequence). As DNA, the CDR3 is TGTGCCAGCAGCGGGACAGGGAAGGCCTACGAGCAGTACTTC. It is translated as CASSGTGKAYEQYF.

V and J are TRBV6-4 and TRBJ2-3; 8 positions agree with TRBD1. CDR3 length: 14 residues. Germline assignment: CDR1 MRHNA and CDR2 SNTAGT. Trimming took 4 bases from V and 1 from J; bases not matched to a gene: 1. In DNA form, the CDR3 reads TGTGCCAGCAGTGCGACAGGGGGCACAGATACGCAGTATTTT. This translates into CASSATGGTDTQYF.

The rearrangement joins TRBV30 to TRBJ1-1; 8 bases agree with TRBD1. This CDR3 region has 13 residues. The V and J ends lost 5 bases and 4 bases, in that order; junction bases with no gene match: 6. The germline gives CDR1 GTSNPN, CDR2 SVGIG (reference sequence). In DNA, the CDR3 is TGTGCCTGGGCAGGACAGGGAGTCACTGAAGCTTTCTTT. This translates into CAWAGQGVTEAFF.